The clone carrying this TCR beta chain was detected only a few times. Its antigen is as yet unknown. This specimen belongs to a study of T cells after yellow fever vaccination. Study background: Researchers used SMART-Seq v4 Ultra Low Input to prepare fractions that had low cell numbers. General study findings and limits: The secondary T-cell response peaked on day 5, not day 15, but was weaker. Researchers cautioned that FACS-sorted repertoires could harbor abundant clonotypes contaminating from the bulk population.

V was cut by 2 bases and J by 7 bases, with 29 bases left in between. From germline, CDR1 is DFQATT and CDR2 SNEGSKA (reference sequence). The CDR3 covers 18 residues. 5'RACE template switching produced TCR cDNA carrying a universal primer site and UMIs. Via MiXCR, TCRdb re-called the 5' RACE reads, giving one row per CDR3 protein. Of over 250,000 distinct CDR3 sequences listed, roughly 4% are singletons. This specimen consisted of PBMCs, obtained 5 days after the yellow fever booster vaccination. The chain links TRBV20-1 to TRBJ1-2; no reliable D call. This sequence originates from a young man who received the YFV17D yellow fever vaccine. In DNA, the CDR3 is TGCAGTGCTAGACACCCCCCCCCATTTCCGGTCTCCCTCGGTGGCTACACCTTC. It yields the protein CSARHPPPFPVSLGGYTF.